The entry below describes one T cell receptor beta chain. The antigen remains unidentified. With 3 bases removed from V and 2 bases from J, the gap between germline ends came to 5 bases. Looked up from germline, CDR1 is GTSNPN and CDR2 is SVGIG (reference sequence). The CDR3 covers 11 residues. The data belong to a study of shared clonotypes between healthy human individuals. A deep-level run was used for the assay. The authors split each subset's genomic DNA evenly across several immunoSEQ plates. Each PCR replicate from the sorted subsets contained about 200 ng DNA, which is around 30,000 T cell genomes. TCRdb's table, derived via immunoSEQ multiplex PCR, lists solely in-frame clones and lacks some. Seen here are more than 2 million clones, roughly 95% observed once, and the top ten hold roughly 1%. Whole-study results and caveats: Clonotypes that were shared across a handful of donors made up around 4.6% of naive CD4 clonotypes.

CD45RO-negative cells were positively selected for CCR7, leaving out terminally differentiated effector memory CD45RA+ cells. This chain uses TRBV30 with TRBJ2-7; TRBD1 might be the D (5 bases). The source of this sequence is a man aged 18 to 35 in good health. Sample: naive CD8+ T cells sorted from blood. CDR3 coding DNA: TGTGCCTGGAGGGGGCCCTACGAGCAGTACTTC. It is translated as CAWRGPYEQYF.